A selection of T cell receptor beta chains follows, all from one sample in a study of cytomegalovirus exposure and HLA in healthy donors. Clones were read by immunoSEQ multiplex PCR, and TCRdb kept only the in-frame ones, dropping some. The sample consists of 95,000 to 150,000 clones, about 78% of them appearing once. Material: PBMCs. All receptors derive from a man younger than 40 in good health and CMV-seronegative. CDR3s include the opening cysteine and the closing phenylalanine or tryptophan. Fields, in order: V gene, J gene, CDR3 protein.

TRBV6-6	TRBJ1-2	CASSYSEGGGGYTF
TRBV7-2	TRBJ2-7	CASSSRGGGEQYF
TRBV6-5	TRBJ2-3	CASSQLAPSTDTQYF
TRBV5-8	TRBJ1-5	CASTSAGYSNQPQHF
TRBV5-1	TRBJ2-7	CASSWGTISYEQYF
TRBV7-6	TRBJ2-7	CASGLTDSYEQYF
TRBV4-1	TRBJ1-1	CASVLGGQGATTEAFF
TRBV4-1	TRBJ1-2	CASSQPGTGPYYGYTF
TRBV29-1	TRBJ2-5	CSVAWGQGAETQYF
TRBV7-9	TRBJ2-1	CASSSFTDRGLNNEQFF
TRBV9	TRBJ1-1	CASSVYGSLGAGTEAFF
TRBV5-4	TRBJ2-7	CASSPNRGGDEQYF
TRBV4-3	TRBJ1-6	CASSQDYRGLNSPLHF
TRBV5-1	TRBJ2-1	CASSWPRGSSYNEQFF
TRBV11-2	TRBJ2-3	CASSLEGPGLAGTWTDTQYF
TRBV9	TRBJ1-1	CASSSVSMNTEAFF
TRBV6-4	TRBJ1-2	CASSRTRKGAFGYTF
TRBV6-1	TRBJ1-6	CASTVTGYNSPLHF
TRBV25-1	TRBJ1-5	CASSRQEGNQPQHF
TRBV15	TRBJ1-5	CATSSRPRGTGQPQHF
TRBV7-8	TRBJ2-2	CASSPDRVETGELFF
TRBV28	TRBJ2-4	CASGFPGPGQIAKNIQYF
TRBV7-9	TRBJ2-5	CASSLDAGGETQYF
TRBV27	TRBJ2-1	CASSLLGNRGQGEQFF